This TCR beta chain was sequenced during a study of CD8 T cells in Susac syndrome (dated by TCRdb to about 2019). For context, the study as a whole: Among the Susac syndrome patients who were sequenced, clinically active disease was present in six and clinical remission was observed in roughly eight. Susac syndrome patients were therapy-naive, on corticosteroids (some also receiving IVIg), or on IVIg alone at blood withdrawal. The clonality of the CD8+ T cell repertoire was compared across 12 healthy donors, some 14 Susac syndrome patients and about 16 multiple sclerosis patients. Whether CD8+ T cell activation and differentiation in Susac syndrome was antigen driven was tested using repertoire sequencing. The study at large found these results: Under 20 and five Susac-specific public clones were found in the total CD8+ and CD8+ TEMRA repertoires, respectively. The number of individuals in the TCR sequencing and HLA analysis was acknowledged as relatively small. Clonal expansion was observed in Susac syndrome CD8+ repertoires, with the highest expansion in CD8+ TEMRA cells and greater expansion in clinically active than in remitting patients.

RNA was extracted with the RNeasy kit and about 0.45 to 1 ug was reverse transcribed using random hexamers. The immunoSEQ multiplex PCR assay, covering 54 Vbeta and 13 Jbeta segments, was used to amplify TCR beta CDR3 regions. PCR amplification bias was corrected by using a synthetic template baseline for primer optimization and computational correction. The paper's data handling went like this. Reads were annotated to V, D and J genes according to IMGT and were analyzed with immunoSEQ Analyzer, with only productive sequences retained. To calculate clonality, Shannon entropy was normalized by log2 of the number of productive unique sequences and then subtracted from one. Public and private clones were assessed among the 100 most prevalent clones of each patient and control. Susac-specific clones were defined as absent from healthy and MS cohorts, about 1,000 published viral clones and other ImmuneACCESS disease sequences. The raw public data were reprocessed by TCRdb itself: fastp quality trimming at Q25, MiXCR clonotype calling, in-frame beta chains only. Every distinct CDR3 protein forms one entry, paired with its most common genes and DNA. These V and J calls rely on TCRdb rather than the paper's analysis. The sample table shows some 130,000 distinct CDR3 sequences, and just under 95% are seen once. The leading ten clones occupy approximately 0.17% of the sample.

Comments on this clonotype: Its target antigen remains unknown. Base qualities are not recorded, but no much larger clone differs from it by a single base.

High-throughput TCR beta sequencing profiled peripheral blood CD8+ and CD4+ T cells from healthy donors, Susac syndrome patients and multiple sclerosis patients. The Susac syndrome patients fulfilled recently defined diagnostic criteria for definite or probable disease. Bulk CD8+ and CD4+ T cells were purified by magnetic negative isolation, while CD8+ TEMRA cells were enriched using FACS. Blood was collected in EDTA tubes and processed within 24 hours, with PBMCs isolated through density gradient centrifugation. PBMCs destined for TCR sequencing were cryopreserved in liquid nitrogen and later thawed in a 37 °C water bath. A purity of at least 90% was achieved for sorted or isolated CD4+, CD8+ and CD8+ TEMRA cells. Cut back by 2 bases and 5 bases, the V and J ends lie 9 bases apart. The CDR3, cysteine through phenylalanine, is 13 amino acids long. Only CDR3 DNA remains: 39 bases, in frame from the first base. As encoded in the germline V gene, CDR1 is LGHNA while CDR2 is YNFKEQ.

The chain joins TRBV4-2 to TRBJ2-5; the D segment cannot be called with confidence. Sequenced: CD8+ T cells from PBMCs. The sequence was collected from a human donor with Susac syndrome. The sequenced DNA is TGTGCCAGCAGCCAATCCAGTCTGGAGACCCAGTACTTC. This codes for CASSQSSLETQYF.